This TCR beta chain was observed in a study of blood T cell repertoires in COVID-19. Study-level background: T cells, B-cell-depleted T cells, or PBMCs provided the cDNA or gDNA that served as material.

Participants, roughly 18 to 89 years old, spanned some 23 US areas. Clinical history as reported by participants underpinned cohort assignment. Authors' data handling: Researchers report that nucleated cell counts were estimated from reference gene primer amplification. Clones were read by immunoSEQ multiplex PCR, and TCRdb kept only the in-frame ones, dropping some. D and trimming were read from the DNA, whereas the V and J calls and clone size are those reported in that table. Of about 280,000 clones listed, roughly 80% are singletons. This clone was seen a few times. The sequenced sample consisted of PBMCs or T cells enriched from blood (not recorded which). This TCR was recovered from a man between 40 and 49 years old who had been exposed to COVID-19.

CDR3 nucleotide sequence: TGCGCCAGCAATCCTAGCGGGAGGGGTGAGCAGTTCTTC. It codes for CASNPSGRGEQFF. J is TRBJ2-1 and V is TRBV5-1; 12 bases are shared with TRBD2. This CDR3 has 13 amino acids. Trimming at V came to 6 bases and at J to 9 bases, leaving 4 bases not matched to a gene. Germline V lookup: CDR1 SGHRS, CDR2 YFSETQ.